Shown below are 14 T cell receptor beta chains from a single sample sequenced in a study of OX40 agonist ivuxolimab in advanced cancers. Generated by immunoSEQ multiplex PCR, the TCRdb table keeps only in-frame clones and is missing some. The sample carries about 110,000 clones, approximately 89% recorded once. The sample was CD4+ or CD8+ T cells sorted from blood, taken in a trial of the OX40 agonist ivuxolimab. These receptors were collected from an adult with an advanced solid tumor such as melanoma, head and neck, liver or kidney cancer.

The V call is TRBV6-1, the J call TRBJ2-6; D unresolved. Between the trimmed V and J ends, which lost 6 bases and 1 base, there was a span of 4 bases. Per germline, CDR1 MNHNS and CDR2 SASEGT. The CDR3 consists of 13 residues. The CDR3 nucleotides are TGTGCCAGCAGGGTTTCTGGGGCCAACGTCCTGACTTTC. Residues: CASRVSGANVLTF.

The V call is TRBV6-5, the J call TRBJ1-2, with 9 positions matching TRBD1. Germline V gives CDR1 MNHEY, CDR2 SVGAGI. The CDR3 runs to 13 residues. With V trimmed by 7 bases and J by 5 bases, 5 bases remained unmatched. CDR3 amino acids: CASILGTGYGYTF. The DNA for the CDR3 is TGTGCCAGCATACTCGGGACAGGGTATGGCTACACCTTC.

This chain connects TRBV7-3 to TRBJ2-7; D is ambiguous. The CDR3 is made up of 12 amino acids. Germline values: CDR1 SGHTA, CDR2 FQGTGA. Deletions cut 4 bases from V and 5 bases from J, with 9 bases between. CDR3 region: CASSSPAHEQYF. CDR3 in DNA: TGTGCCAGCAGCTCGCCGGCCCACGAGCAGTACTTC.

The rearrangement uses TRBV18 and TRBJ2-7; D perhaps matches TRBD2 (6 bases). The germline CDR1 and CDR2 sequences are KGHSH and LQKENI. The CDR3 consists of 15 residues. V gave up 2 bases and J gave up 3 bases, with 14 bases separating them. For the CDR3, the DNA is TGTGCCAGCTCACCAGGGGAGGCGGCGCTCTACGAGCAGTACTTC. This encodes CASSPGEAALYEQYF.

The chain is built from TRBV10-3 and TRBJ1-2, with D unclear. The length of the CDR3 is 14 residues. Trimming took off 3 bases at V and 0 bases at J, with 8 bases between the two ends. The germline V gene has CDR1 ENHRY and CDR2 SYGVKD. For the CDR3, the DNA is TGTGCCATCAGTGACGGAGGAGCTAACTATGGCTACACCTTC. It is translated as CAISDGGANYGYTF.

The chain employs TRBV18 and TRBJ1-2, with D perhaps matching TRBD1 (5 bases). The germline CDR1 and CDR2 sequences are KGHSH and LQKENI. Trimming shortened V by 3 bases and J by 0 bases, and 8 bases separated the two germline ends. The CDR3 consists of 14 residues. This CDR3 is CASSPGAPNYGYTF. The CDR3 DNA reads TGTGCCAGCTCACCTGGGGCGCCTAACTATGGCTACACCTTC.

CDR3 bases: TGTGCCAGCAGCCTCCTGGCGGGAGCGGTAGATACGCAGTATTTT. Its protein product is CASSLLAGAVDTQYF. This sequence joins TRBV7-8 and TRBJ2-3; 7 bases are shared with TRBD2. J gave up 5 bases and V 5 bases, and 10 bases lay outside the gene matches. Germline V CDR1 and CDR2: SGHVS, FQNEAQ. This CDR3 has 15 residues. Filled out from reference TRBV7-8 and TRBJ2-3, the complete variable domain reads GAGVSQSPRYKVAKRGQDVALRCDPISGHVSLFWYQQALGQGPEFLTYFQNEAQLDKSGLPSDRFFAERPEGSVSTLKIQRTQQEDSAVYLCASSLLAGAVDTQYFGPGTRLTVL.

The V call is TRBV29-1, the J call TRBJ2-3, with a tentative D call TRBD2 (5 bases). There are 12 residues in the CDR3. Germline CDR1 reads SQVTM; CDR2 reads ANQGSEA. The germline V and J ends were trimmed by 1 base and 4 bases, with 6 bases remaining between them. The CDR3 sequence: CSVEVRADTQYF. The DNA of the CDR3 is TGCAGCGTTGAAGTGCGGGCAGATACGCAGTATTTT.

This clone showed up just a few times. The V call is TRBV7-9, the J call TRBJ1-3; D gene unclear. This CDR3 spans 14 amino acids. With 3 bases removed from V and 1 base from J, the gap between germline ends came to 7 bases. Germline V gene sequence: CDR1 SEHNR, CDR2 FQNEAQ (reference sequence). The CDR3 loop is CASSFGGSGNTIYF. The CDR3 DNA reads TGTGCCAGCAGCTTTGGTGGATCTGGAAACACCATATATTTT.

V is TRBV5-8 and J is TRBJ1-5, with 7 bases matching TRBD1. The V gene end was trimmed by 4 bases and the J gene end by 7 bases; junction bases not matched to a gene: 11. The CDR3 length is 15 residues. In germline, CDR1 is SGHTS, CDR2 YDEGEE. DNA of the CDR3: TGTGCCAGCAGCCCCGGACAGGCAGCAAAGCAGCCCCAGCATTTT. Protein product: CASSPGQAAKQPQHF.

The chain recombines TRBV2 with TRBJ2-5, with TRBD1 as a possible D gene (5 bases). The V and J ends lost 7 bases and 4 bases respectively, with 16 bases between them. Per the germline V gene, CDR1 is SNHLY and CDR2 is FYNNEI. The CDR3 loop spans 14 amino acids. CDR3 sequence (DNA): TGTGCCAGCACTAGAAGGGGTTTCGCAGAGACCCAGTACTTC. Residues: CASTRRGFAETQYF. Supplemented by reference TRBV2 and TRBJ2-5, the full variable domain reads EPEVTQTPSHQVTQMGQEVILRCVPISNHLYFYWYRQILGQKVEFLVSFYNNEISEKSEIFDDQFSVERPDGSNFTLKIRSTKLEDSAMYFCASTRRGFAETQYFGPGTRLLVL.

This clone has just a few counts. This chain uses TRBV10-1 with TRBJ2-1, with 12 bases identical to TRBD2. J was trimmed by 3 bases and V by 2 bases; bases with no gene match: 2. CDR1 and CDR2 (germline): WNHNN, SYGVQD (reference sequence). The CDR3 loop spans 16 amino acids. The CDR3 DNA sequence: TGCGCCAGCAGTGAGGCGGGACTAGCGGGCTACAATGAGCAGTTCTTC. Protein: CASSEAGLAGYNEQFF.

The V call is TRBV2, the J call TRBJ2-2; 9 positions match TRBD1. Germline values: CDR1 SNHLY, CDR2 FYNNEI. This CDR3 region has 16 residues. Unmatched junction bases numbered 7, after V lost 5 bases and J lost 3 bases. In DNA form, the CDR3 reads TGTGCCAGCAGTCAACCGGGGACAGGGTACACCGGGGAGCTGTTTTTT. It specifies CASSQPGTGYTGELFF.

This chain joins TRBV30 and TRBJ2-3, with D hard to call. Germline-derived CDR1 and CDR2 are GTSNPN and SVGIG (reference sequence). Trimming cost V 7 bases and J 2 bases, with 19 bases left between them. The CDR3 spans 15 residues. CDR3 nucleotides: TGTGCCTCATCCTCGAGGCGGACGATCACAGATACGCAGTATTTT. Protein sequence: CASSSRRTITDTQYF.